Presented here are 27 T cell receptor beta chains from one specimen sequenced in a study of blood T cell repertoires in COVID-19. TCRdb's copy holds only in-frame clones and misses some; the assay was immunoSEQ multiplex PCR. Of some 380,000 clones in the sample, roughly 90% were seen once. The sample consisted of PBMCs or T cells enriched from blood (not recorded which). The receptor source for this set is a woman in her thirties or forties with acute COVID-19.

CDR3 DNA sequence: TGTGCCAGTAGTATCGCCGGACAGGGAGGGCTCTACGAGCAGTACTTC. Protein product: CASSIAGQGGLYEQYF. The chain employs TRBV19 and TRBJ2-7; D may be TRBD1 (8 bases). The ends were cut back, 3 bases at V and 3 bases at J, with 18 bases in the middle. CDR1 and CDR2 (germline): LNHDA, SQIVND (reference sequence). The length of the CDR3 is 16 residues. Complete variable domain (other parts from reference TRBV19 and TRBJ2-7): DGGITQSPKYLFRKEGQNVTLSCEQNLNHDAMYWYRQDPGQGLRLIYYSQIVNDFQKGDIAEGYSVSREKKESFPLTVTSAQKNPTAFYLCASSIAGQGGLYEQYFGPGTRLTVT.

J is TRBJ1-1 and V is TRBV12-3 or TRBV12-4; D remains unclear. V lost 1 base and J 9 bases, leaving 9 bases between the germline ends. The CDR3 is 12 amino acids. The CDR3 here is CASSLDWRKAFF. Here the CDR3 DNA reads TGTGCCAGCAGTTTAGACTGGCGGAAAGCTTTCTTT.

This rearrangement joins TRBV4-1 to TRBJ1-3; D ambiguous. Germline lookup yields CDR1 MGHRA and CDR2 YSYEKL. The length of the CDR3 is 16 residues. V gave up 0 bases and J gave up 3 bases, with 12 bases separating them. DNA for the CDR3: TGCGCCAGCAGCCAAGATTTCGGAGTCTTTGGAAACACCATATATTTT. Translating gives CASSQDFGVFGNTIYF.

The chain recombines TRBV7-8 with TRBJ1-4, with 9 bases that match TRBD1. V lost 4 bases, J lost 7 bases, and 4 bases stayed unmatched. The CDR3 consists of 14 residues. CDR1 is SGHVS and CDR2 is FQNEAQ in the germline V gene. CDR3 nucleotide sequence: TGTGCCAGCAGCTCCCGACAGGGGGGTGAAAAACTGTTTTTT. Translation gives CASSSRQGGEKLFF.

This clone was picked up one time. The rearrangement links TRBV27 to TRBJ2-1, with D perhaps TRBD2 (5 bases). The ends were cut back, 5 bases at V and 8 bases at J, with 13 bases in the middle. This CDR3 region has 13 residues. Looked up from germline, CDR1 is MNHEY and CDR2 is SMNVEV (reference sequence). The CDR3 reads CASSPGSRDEQFF. The CDR3 DNA follows: TGTGCCAGCAGTCCGGGGTCGCGGGATGAGCAGTTCTTC.

The V gene is TRBV24-1, the J gene TRBJ2-5; 11 nucleotides align to TRBD1. The CDR3 is 19 amino acids. CDR1 is KGHDR and CDR2 is SFDVKD in the germline V gene. V shed 4 bases and J 4 bases; nucleotides not matched to a gene: 16. DNA for the CDR3: TGTGCCACCAGTGACGGTAACCGGGACAGGGGGACTATCCTAGAGACCCAGTACTTC. It yields the protein CATSDGNRDRGTILETQYF.

V and J are TRBV5-5 and TRBJ1-6, with 8 bases fitting TRBD1. The CDR3 is 14 residues long. V was pared by 4 bases and J by 9 bases, with 6 bases of the junction left unmatched. Germline V gene sequence: CDR1 SGHKS, CDR2 YYEKEE (reference sequence). The DNA of the CDR3 is TGTGCCAGCAGCCGTGACAGGGGCGTTTCACCCCTCCACTTT. It translates to CASSRDRGVSPLHF.

The chain employs TRBV5-1 and TRBJ1-1, with D hard to call. This CDR3 spans 13 amino acids. Germline CDR1 reads SGHRS; CDR2 reads YFSETQ. Trimming removed 0 bases at V and 3 bases at J, with 6 bases between. The CDR3 DNA sequence: TGCGCCAGCAGCTTGGGAGGCCACACTGAAGCTTTCTTT. Amino acids: CASSLGGHTEAFF. Variable domain in full (rest from reference TRBV5-1 and TRBJ1-1): KAGVTQTPRYLIKTRGQQVTLSCSPISGHRSVSWYQQTPGQGLQFLFEYFSETQRNKGNFPGRFSGRQFSNSRSEMNVSTLELGDSALYLCASSLGGHTEAFFGQGTRLTVV.

This clone was seen a few times. The chain employs TRBV2 and TRBJ1-4; D gene ambiguous. The germline V gene encodes CDR1 SNHLY and CDR2 FYNNEI. The CDR3 has 15 amino acids. Between the trimmed V and J ends, which lost 7 bases and 0 bases, there was a span of 12 bases. The CDR3 DNA reads as TGTGCCAGCACGGAGGACCTAGCAACTAATGAAAAACTGTTTTTT. Protein: CASTEDLATNEKLFF.

The V gene is TRBV27, the J gene TRBJ2-7; D is possibly TRBD2 (7 bases). Between the trimmed V and J ends, which lost 2 bases and 3 bases, there was a span of 11 bases. Per the germline V gene, CDR1 is MNHEY and CDR2 is SMNVEV (reference sequence). The CDR3 consists of 14 residues. DNA of the CDR3: TGTGCCAGCAGTTTAGGGGGGGCCGACTACGAGCAGTACTTC. It codes for CASSLGGADYEQYF.

The rearrangement joins TRBV29-1 to TRBJ1-5; no firm D call. The V end was cut by 6 bases, the J end by 2 bases, with 8 bases between. Germline CDR1 reads SQVTM; CDR2 reads ANQGSEA. This CDR3 contains 12 residues. CDR3 in amino acids: CSVTQGNQPQHF. Written as DNA, the CDR3 is TGCAGCGTGACCCAGGGCAATCAGCCCCAGCATTTT.

The V gene is TRBV19, the J gene TRBJ1-3; the D is unclear. With 5 bases removed from V and 4 bases from J, the gap between germline ends came to 18 bases. CDR1 is LNHDA, CDR2 SQIVND, per germline (reference sequence). The CDR3 length is 16 residues. Here the CDR3 DNA reads TGTGCCAGTAGTTCGTCGACATCACTCACCGGAAACACCATATATTTT. Translating it yields CASSSSTSLTGNTIYF.

The genes are TRBV12-3 or TRBV12-4 and TRBJ2-2; 7 bases align to TRBD1. The CDR3 covers 12 residues. With V trimmed by 7 bases and J by 7 bases, 3 bases remained unmatched. The CDR3 loop reads CASNRGVGELFF. The CDR3 region has the DNA TGTGCCAGCAACAGGGGCGTCGGGGAGCTGTTTTTT.

This clone was detected many times. The V call is TRBV3-1 (or the pseudogene TRBV3-2), the J call TRBJ2-3, with 7 bases aligning to TRBD2. Germline V gives CDR1 LGHDT, CDR2 YNNKEL (reference sequence). V gave up 0 bases and J gave up 14 bases; unmatched junction bases: 8. The CDR3 contains 13 residues. The CDR3 region is CASSQDRGGSMYF. In nucleotides, the CDR3 is TGTGCCAGCAGCCAAGATCGGGGAGGGAGTATGTATTTT.

The chain uses TRBV4-1 and TRBJ1-2; unclear D gene. Trimming stripped 0 bases from V and 5 bases from J, with 13 bases between. CDR1 is MGHRA and CDR2 is YSYEKL in the germline V gene. The CDR3 totals 15 residues. The CDR3 DNA reads TGCGCCAGCAGCCAAGATGGAGTCAGCGGATATGGCTACACCTTC. This codes for CASSQDGVSGYGYTF.

In DNA form, the CDR3 reads TGTGCTAGTGGTTTGGGACTAGCGGGGGGAGTACCAGATACGCAGTATTTT. Translated, it gives CASGLGLAGGVPDTQYF. The V call is TRBV12-5, the J call TRBJ2-3; 13 positions match TRBD2. J was trimmed by 4 bases and V by 1 base; bases with no gene match: 5. CDR1 and CDR2 from the germline V gene are LGHNT and FRNRAP. The CDR3 consists of 17 residues. Complete variable domain (other parts from reference TRBV12-5 and TRBJ2-3): DARVTQTPRHKVTEMGQEVTMRCQPILGHNTVFWYRQTMMQGLELLAYFRNRAPLDDSGMPKDRFSAEMPDATLATLKIQPSEPRDSAVYFCASGLGLAGGVPDTQYFGPGTRLTVL.

This chain links TRBV6-5 with TRBJ2-7; D possibly corresponds to TRBD2 (7 bases). Trimming pared 10 bases from V and 5 bases from J, leaving 24 bases between. The CDR3 runs to 15 residues. Germline CDR1 reads MNHEY; CDR2 reads SVGAGI. CDR3 loop: CATPPWRGPLDEQYF. The DNA for the CDR3 is TGTGCCACCCCCCCCTGGCGGGGGCCTTTGGACGAGCAGTACTTC.

This chain connects TRBV5-6 to TRBJ1-2, with D perhaps TRBD1 (6 bases). Trimming took off 4 bases at V and 3 bases at J, with 16 bases between the two ends. The CDR3 is made up of 15 amino acids. CDR1 is SGHDT and CDR2 is YYEEEE in the germline V gene. The CDR3 bases are TGTGCCAGCAGCGTCCTAGAACAGGGAGACTATGGCTACACCTTC. It translates to CASSVLEQGDYGYTF.

This sequence joins TRBV9 and TRBJ2-2; no reliable D call. Trimming shortened V by 5 bases and J by 0 bases, and 8 bases separated the two germline ends. The germline gives CDR1 SGDLS, CDR2 YYNGEE. The length of the CDR3 is 14 residues. Written as DNA, the CDR3 is TGTGCCAGCAGTTTTTCCGCGAACACCGGGGAGCTGTTTTTT. Its translation: CASSFSANTGELFF.

The chain employs TRBV13 and TRBJ1-6; 8 positions match TRBD1. Germline lookup yields CDR1 PRHDT and CDR2 FYEKMQ (reference sequence). Trimming at V came to 4 bases and at J to 10 bases, leaving 6 bases not matched to a gene. The CDR3 length is 14 residues. The CDR3 loop is CASSSGQGMSPLHF. The DNA for the CDR3 is TGTGCCAGCAGCTCCGGACAGGGCATGTCACCCCTCCACTTT.

This clone showed up just once. The chain links TRBV6-1 to TRBJ1-2, with TRBD1 identical over 7 bases. CDR1 is MNHNS and CDR2 is SASEGT in the germline V gene. Trimming removed 2 bases from V and 7 bases from J; junction bases left unmatched: 16. This CDR3 comprises 17 residues. The CDR3 region is CASSEYGLTGPDRGYTF. The CDR3 DNA is TGTGCCAGCAGTGAATATGGCTTGACAGGGCCGGATCGTGGCTACACCTTC.

This clone was seen a single time. The V gene is TRBV5-7, the J gene TRBJ2-3; no firm D call. TRBV5-7 is an ORF, with its function uncertain. V lost 1 base and J lost 3, with 9 bases in between. The CDR3 covers 14 residues. The CDR3 DNA is TGTGCCAGCAGCTTGATGGCAGTAACAGATACGCAGTATTTT. It yields the protein CASSLMAVTDTQYF.

The chain is built from TRBV19 and TRBJ2-2, with D perhaps TRBD1 (6 bases). Germline lookup yields CDR1 LNHDA and CDR2 SQIVND (reference sequence). With 7 bases removed from V and 3 bases from J, the gap between germline ends came to 15 bases. The CDR3 is 15 amino acids. As DNA, the CDR3 is TGTGCCAGTAACAGGGCCAACGAGCACACCGGGGAGCTGTTTTTT. It is translated as CASNRANEHTGELFF.

The genes are TRBV5-1 and TRBJ2-2; D may be TRBD2 (5 bases). The CDR3 runs 15 residues. Trimming took 1 base from V and 4 from J, leaving 11 bases between them. Per germline, CDR1 SGHRS and CDR2 YFSETQ. CDR3 sequence reads: CASSLIRESTGELFF. Here the CDR3 DNA reads TGCGCCAGCAGCTTGATTCGGGAAAGCACCGGGGAGCTGTTTTTT.

The V call is TRBV9, the J call TRBJ2-3; 8 positions match TRBD2. Germline V gives CDR1 SGDLS, CDR2 YYNGEE. Germline trimming cut 2 bases from V and 1 base from J; bases unmatched to any gene: 9. The CDR3 is made up of 17 amino acids. CDR3 region: CASSVSGGAGGTDTQYF. CDR3 nucleotides: TGTGCCAGCAGCGTTTCCGGGGGGGCCGGGGGCACAGATACGCAGTATTTT.

The chain couples TRBV6-5 to TRBJ1-1, with TRBD1 as a possible D gene (6 bases). The CDR3 loop spans 13 amino acids. The V end lost 6 bases, the J end lost 1 base, and 9 bases lay between the germline ends. From germline, CDR1 is MNHEY and CDR2 SVGAGI. The CDR3 nucleotides read TGTGCCAGCAGCACGACAGGGAACACTGAAGCTTTCTTT. Protein sequence: CASSTTGNTEAFF.

CDR3 bases: TGCGCCAGCAGCTTGGGGCCAGCGGGGGCCCAAGAGACCCAGTACTTC. The encoded protein is CASSLGPAGAQETQYF. The V gene is TRBV5-1, the J gene TRBJ2-5; 8 bases map to TRBD2. With V trimmed by 0 bases and J by 1 base, 5 bases remained unmatched. CDR1 is SGHRS, CDR2 YFSETQ, per germline. This CDR3 spans 16 amino acids.